The rows below give T cell receptor beta chains drawn from one sample of a study of PD-L1 blockade in urothelial cancer. The method was immunoSEQ multiplex PCR; TCRdb's version includes in-frame clones alone and lacks a portion of them. The data contain 20,000 to 25,000 clones, 91% of them singletons. The sequencing used PBMCs, collected around atezolizumab (anti-PD-L1) treatment. These receptors were obtained from a woman aged 60-70 years with urothelial cancer. Each CDR3 is given with its conserved first and last residue. Fields, in order: V gene, D gene, J gene, clone size, CDR3 protein, CDR3 DNA. The D gene is left open where the match is weak. Rows give clone size only sometimes, using once, few, many, or a class for an expanded clone.

>TRBV25-1|NA|TRBJ2-6|NA
CASSEYLNVLTF
TGTGCCAGCAGTGAATATCTGAACGTCCTGACTTTC
>TRBV2|TRBD1|TRBJ2-7|NA
CASSEPGQGTYEQYF
TGTGCCAGCAGTGAACCGGGACAGGGCACCTACGAGCAGTACTTC
>TRBV11-3|NA|TRBJ2-3|NA
CASSLSGNTQYF
TGTGCCAGCAGCCTAAGCGGAAATACGCAGTATTTT
>TRBV7-9|TRBD2|TRBJ2-1|NA
CASSSAGEEQFF
TGTGCCAGCAGCTCCGCGGGAGAGGAGCAGTTCTTC
>TRBV7-8|NA|TRBJ2-7|NA
CASSFRSGAPWEQYF
TGTGCCAGCAGCTTTCGGTCAGGGGCGCCTTGGGAGCAGTACTTC
>TRBV13|NA|TRBJ2-7|NA
CASSPRGTLSSYEQYF
TGTGCCAGCAGCCCAAGAGGGACTCTGAGCTCCTACGAGCAGTACTTC
>TRBV4-3|NA|TRBJ1-2|NA
CASSQDFGGYTF
TGCGCCAGCAGCCAAGATTTCGGGGGCTACACCTTC
>TRBV7-2|NA|TRBJ2-1|NA
CASSLVSNEQFF
TGTGCCAGCAGCTTAGTTAGCAATGAGCAGTTCTTC
>TRBV10-2|NA|TRBJ2-7|NA
CASSESVTQEQYF
TGCGCCAGCAGTGAGTCGGTGACTCAAGAGCAGTACTTC
>TRBV11-2|NA|TRBJ2-7|NA
CASSLSQQGFVGYEQYF
TGTGCCAGCAGCTTATCCCAACAGGGATTTGTAGGCTACGAGCAGTACTTC
>TRBV18|TRBD1|TRBJ1-4|NA
CASSPQGVWEKLFF
TGTGCCAGCTCACCTCAGGGGGTATGGGAAAAACTGTTTTTT
>TRBV29-1|TRBD1|TRBJ1-1|NA
CSVQWGQGSGGAFF
TGCAGCGTACAATGGGGACAGGGGTCGGGCGGAGCTTTCTTT
>TRBV5-1|TRBD1|TRBJ1-2|once
CASTRLPGQESAGYTF
TGCGCCAGCACCCGGCTGCCGGGACAGGAATCGGCTGGCTACACCTTC
>TRBV4-1|TRBD2|TRBJ2-7|NA
CASSGFIAGGGGGSYEQYF
TGCGCCAGCAGCGGGTTCATAGCGGGAGGAGGTGGTGGCTCCTACGAGCAGTACTTC
>TRBV19|TRBD1|TRBJ1-5|NA
CASSIAYRTGEVYSNQPQHF
TGTGCCAGTAGTATTGCGTACCGGACAGGGGAGGTGTATAGCAATCAGCCCCAGCATTTT
>TRBV27|TRBD2|TRBJ2-1|NA
CASTLLLAGGPDEQFF
TGTGCCAGCACCTTACTGCTAGCGGGGGGGCCCGATGAGCAGTTCTTC
>TRBV6-5|TRBD1|TRBJ1-4|NA
CASSYLQGAGEKLFF
TGTGCCAGCAGTTACCTACAGGGGGCGGGGGAAAAACTGTTTTTT
>TRBV2|TRBD1|TRBJ1-2|NA
CASRLGQGNYGYTF
TGTGCCAGCAGGCTGGGACAGGGGAACTATGGCTACACCTTC
>TRBV27|TRBD1|TRBJ2-7|NA
CASSLEGGTGRDEQYF
TGTGCCAGCAGTTTAGAGGGCGGGACAGGGAGGGACGAGCAGTACTTC
>TRBV19|NA|TRBJ2-2|NA
CASSTPGSSNTGELFF
TGTGCCAGTAGTACGCCGGGTTCCTCCAACACCGGGGAGCTGTTTTTT
>TRBV9|TRBD2|TRBJ2-3|NA
CASRAGTSTDTQYF
TGTGCCAGCAGAGCGGGGACTAGCACAGATACGCAGTATTTT
>TRBV10-3|TRBD1|TRBJ1-1|NA
CAISDDRGRTEAFF
TGTGCCATCAGTGATGACAGGGGGAGGACTGAAGCTTTCTTT
>TRBV7-8|NA|TRBJ1-6|NA
CASSLNFYGSAEFSPLHF
TGTGCCAGCAGCTTAAATTTCTACGGAAGCGCGGAATTTTCACCCCTCCACTTT
>TRBV7-6|TRBD2|TRBJ2-7|NA
CASSTRIAGGGDGEQYF
TGTGCCAGCAGCACCCGAATAGCGGGGGGCGGGGATGGCGAGCAGTACTTC
>TRBV2|TRBD1|TRBJ1-2|NA
CASRPDRGRDYGYTF
TGTGCCAGCAGACCCGACAGGGGGCGCGACTATGGCTACACCTTC
>TRBV2|TRBD1|TRBJ2-7|NA
CASSATGGPYEQYF
TGTGCCAGCAGCGCAACAGGGGGTCCCTACGAGCAGTACTTC
>TRBV5-6|NA|TRBJ1-4|NA
CASSLIGVGEKLFF
TGTGCCAGCAGCTTGATCGGGGTGGGCGAAAAACTGTTTTTT
>TRBV28|NA|TRBJ1-5|NA
CASSLGDRWGLGIHWHF
NA
>TRBV5-5|TRBD1|TRBJ1-1|NA
CASSWGQLNTEAFF
TGTGCCAGCAGCTGGGGACAGTTGAACACTGAAGCTTTCTTT
>TRBV9|TRBD1|TRBJ2-1|once
CASSLRTGQGAYNEQFF
TGTGCCAGCAGCTTAAGAACAGGACAGGGGGCCTACAATGAGCAGTTCTTC
>TRBV29-1|TRBD1|TRBJ2-7|NA
CSVGGQGWGYEQYF
TGCAGCGTTGGGGGACAGGGTTGGGGATACGAGCAGTACTTC
>TRBV7-2|NA|TRBJ1-2|NA
CASSSDSLGYGYTF
TGTGCCAGCAGCTCGGACTCCCTCGGCTATGGCTACACCTTC
>TRBV28|TRBD1|TRBJ1-5|NA
CASSPLTGAQHF
TGTGCCAGCAGTCCCCTTACAGGGGCCCAGCATTTT
>TRBV5-1|TRBD2|TRBJ2-1|once
CASFAPGLAASYNEQFF
TGCGCCAGTTTCGCGCCCGGACTAGCGGCTTCCTACAATGAGCAGTTCTTC
>TRBV25-1|TRBD2|TRBJ2-7|NA
CASSGGSGSGYEQYF
TGTGCCAGCAGTGGTGGGAGCGGGAGTGGCTACGAGCAGTACTTC
>TRBV2|NA|TRBJ1-2|NA
CASSRGLGGYTF
TGTGCCAGCAGTAGGGGCCTCGGGGGCTACACCTTC
>TRBV10-2|TRBD1|TRBJ2-7|NA
CASAGTGRYEQYF
TGCGCCAGCGCCGGGACAGGCCGCTACGAGCAGTACTTC
>TRBV4-3|TRBD2|TRBJ2-7|NA
CASSQEGGTSGRYSYEQYF
TGCGCCAGCAGCCAAGAAGGGGGGACTAGCGGGAGGTACTCCTACGAGCAGTACTTC
>TRBV15|TRBD1|TRBJ2-7|NA
CATSRDVGGAYEQYF
TGTGCCACCAGCAGAGATGTAGGGGGCGCCTACGAGCAGTACTTC
>TRBV28|NA|TRBJ1-4|once
CASSQEQGIGFF
TGTGCCAGCAGTCAAGAACAGGGTATAGGGTTTTTT
>TRBV19|NA|TRBJ1-1|NA
CASSIQQGGEAFF
TGTGCCAGTAGTATACAACAGGGTGGAGAAGCTTTCTTT
>TRBV6-1|TRBD1|TRBJ2-7|NA
CASGEGGSINEQYF
TGTGCCAGCGGCGAAGGGGGCTCCATCAACGAGCAGTACTTC
>TRBV10-3|NA|TRBJ2-7|NA
CAIGGGELRDRRAYEQYF
TGTGCCATCGGGGGAGGGGAATTACGGGACAGGAGAGCCTACGAGCAGTACTTC
>TRBV18|NA|TRBJ2-1|NA
CASSFQPGEEQFF
TGTGCCAGCTCATTTCAACCAGGGGAGGAGCAGTTCTTC
>TRBV4-3|NA|TRBJ2-7|NA
CASSQDRAAPLDF
TGCGCCAGCAGCCAAGATCGAGCGGCCCCTTTGGACTTC
>TRBV6-1|NA|TRBJ1-5|NA
CASSEKSYNQPQHF
TGTGCCAGCAGTGAAAAATCCTACAATCAGCCCCAGCATTTT